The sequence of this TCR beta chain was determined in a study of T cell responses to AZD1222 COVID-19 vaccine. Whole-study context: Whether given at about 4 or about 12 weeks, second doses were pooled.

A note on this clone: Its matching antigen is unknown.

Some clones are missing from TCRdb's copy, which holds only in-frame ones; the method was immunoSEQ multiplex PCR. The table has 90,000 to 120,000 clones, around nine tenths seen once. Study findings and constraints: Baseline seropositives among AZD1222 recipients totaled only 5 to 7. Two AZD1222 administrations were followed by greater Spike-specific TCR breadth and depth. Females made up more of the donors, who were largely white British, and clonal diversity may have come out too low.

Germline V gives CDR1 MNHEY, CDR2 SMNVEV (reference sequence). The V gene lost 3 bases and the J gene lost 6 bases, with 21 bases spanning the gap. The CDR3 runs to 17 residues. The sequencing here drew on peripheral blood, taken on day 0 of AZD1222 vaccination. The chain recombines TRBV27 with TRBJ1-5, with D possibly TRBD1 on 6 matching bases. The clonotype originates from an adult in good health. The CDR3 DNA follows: TGTGCCAGCAGTTTTTCGGGGGGCGCGAATCGAATTCAGCCCCAGCATTTT. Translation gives CASSFSGGANRIQPQHF.